The source of this T cell receptor beta chain is a study of beta chain features in type 1 diabetes. Study-level findings and limits: Possibly, sequencing cDNA over-represented cells that had high TCR expression levels. TCRB CDR3s from Type 1 diabetes patients were moderately but significantly shorter in all four CD4+ subsets. Possible PCR preference for shorter templates applied equally to patients and controls.

Expressed TCRB transcripts were sequenced, since all the RNA that had been isolated was reverse transcribed. TCRdb keeps only in-frame clones here, not all; method: immunoSEQ multiplex PCR. The sample yields approximately 260,000 clones, about a fifth seen once. V shed 0 bases and J shed 4 bases, with 10 bases lying between them. CDR3 length: 14 amino acids. The germline gives CDR1 SGDLS, CDR2 YYNGEE. Worth noting for this clone: Its antigen is undetermined.

Donors contributed one heparinised blood draw apiece, averaging roughly 0.12 L. The V gene is TRBV9, the J gene TRBJ1-1; D possibly corresponds to TRBD1 (6 bases). The sequenced material came from naive CD4+ T cells from blood. The sequence was collected from a woman aged 40 to 50 with type 1 diabetes. The CDR3 nucleotides are TGTGCCAGCAGCGTAGTACAGGGTGTCACTGAAGCTTTCTTT. Translating it yields CASSVVQGVTEAFF.